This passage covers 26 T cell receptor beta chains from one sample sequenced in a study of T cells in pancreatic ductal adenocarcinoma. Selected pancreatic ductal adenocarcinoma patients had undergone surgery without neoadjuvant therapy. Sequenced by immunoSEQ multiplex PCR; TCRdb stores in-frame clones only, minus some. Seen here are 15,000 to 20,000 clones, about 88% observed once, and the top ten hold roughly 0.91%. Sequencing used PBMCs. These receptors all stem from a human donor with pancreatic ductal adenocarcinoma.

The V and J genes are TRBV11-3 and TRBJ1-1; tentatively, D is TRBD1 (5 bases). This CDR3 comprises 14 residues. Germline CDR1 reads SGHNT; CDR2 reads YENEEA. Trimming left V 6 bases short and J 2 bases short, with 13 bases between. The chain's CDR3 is CASRLPTANTEAFF. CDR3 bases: TGTGCCAGCAGGCTCCCGACAGCTAACACTGAAGCTTTCTTT. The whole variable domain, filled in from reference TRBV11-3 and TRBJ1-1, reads EAGVVQSPRYKIIEKKQPVAFWCNPISGHNTLYWYLQNLGQGPELLIRYENEEAVDDSQLPKDRFSAERLKGVDSTLKIQPAELGDSAVYLCASRLPTANTEAFFGQGTRLTVV.

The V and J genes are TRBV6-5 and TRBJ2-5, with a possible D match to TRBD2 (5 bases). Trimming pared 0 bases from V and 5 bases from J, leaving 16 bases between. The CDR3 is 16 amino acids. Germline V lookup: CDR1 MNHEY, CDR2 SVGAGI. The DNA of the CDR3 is TGTGCCAGCAGTTACTCGAGTGGACTCCCCCGGGAGACCCAGTACTTC. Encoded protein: CASSYSSGLPRETQYF.

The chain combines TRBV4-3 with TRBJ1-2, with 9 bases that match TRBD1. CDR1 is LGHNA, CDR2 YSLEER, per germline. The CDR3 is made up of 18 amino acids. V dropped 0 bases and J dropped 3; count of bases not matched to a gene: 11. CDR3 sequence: CASSQERTGVEAYYGYTF. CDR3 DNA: TGCGCCAGCAGCCAAGAAAGGACAGGGGTGGAAGCATACTATGGCTACACCTTC.

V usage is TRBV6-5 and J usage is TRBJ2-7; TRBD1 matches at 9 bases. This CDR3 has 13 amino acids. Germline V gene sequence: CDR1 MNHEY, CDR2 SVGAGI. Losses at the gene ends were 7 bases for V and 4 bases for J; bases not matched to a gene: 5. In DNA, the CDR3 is TGTGCCAGCAAGGGACAGGGTTCGTACGAGCAGTACTTC. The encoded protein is CASKGQGSYEQYF.

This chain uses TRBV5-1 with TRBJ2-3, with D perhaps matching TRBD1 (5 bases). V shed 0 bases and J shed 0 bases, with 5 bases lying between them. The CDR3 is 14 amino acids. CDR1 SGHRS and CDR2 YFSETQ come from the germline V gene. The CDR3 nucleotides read TGCGCCAGCAGCTTGGAGGGGAGCACAGATACGCAGTATTTT. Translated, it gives CASSLEGSTDTQYF. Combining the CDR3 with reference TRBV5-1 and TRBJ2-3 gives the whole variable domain KAGVTQTPRYLIKTRGQQVTLSCSPISGHRSVSWYQQTPGQGLQFLFEYFSETQRNKGNFPGRFSGRQFSNSRSEMNVSTLELGDSALYLCASSLEGSTDTQYFGPGTRLTVL.

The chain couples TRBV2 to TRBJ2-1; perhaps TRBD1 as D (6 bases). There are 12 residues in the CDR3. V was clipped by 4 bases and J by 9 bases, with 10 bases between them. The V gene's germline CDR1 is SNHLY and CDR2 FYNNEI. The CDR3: CASSARGSEQFF. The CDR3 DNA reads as TGTGCCAGCAGTGCCAGGGGAAGTGAGCAGTTCTTC.

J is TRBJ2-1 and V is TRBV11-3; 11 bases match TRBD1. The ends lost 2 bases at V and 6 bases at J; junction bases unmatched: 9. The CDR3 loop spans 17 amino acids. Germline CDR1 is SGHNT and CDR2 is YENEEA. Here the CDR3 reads CASSLSAGGTGGNEQFF. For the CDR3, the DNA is TGTGCCAGCAGCTTAAGCGCAGGGGGGACAGGGGGCAATGAGCAGTTCTTC. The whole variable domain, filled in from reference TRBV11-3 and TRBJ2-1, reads EAGVVQSPRYKIIEKKQPVAFWCNPISGHNTLYWYLQNLGQGPELLIRYENEEAVDDSQLPKDRFSAERLKGVDSTLKIQPAELGDSAVYLCASSLSAGGTGGNEQFFGPGTRLTVL.

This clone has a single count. The CDR3 spells CASSLGDRLHYGYTF. DNA of the CDR3: TGCGCCAGCAGCTTGGGAGACAGGCTACACTATGGCTACACCTTC. This chain uses TRBV5-1 with TRBJ1-2; a possible D gene is TRBD1 (6 bases). Germline V gene lookup returns CDR1 SGHRS and CDR2 YFSETQ. V shed 0 bases and J shed 3 bases, with 12 bases lying between them. This CDR3 is built from 15 residues. Full variable domain (rest looked up from reference TRBV5-1 and TRBJ1-2): KAGVTQTPRYLIKTRGQQVTLSCSPISGHRSVSWYQQTPGQGLQFLFEYFSETQRNKGNFPGRFSGRQFSNSRSEMNVSTLELGDSALYLCASSLGDRLHYGYTFGSGTRLTVV.

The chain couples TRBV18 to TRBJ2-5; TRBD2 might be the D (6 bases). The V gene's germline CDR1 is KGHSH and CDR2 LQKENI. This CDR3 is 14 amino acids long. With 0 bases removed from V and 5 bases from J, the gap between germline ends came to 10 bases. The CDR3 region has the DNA TGTGCCAGCTCACCACCCGGGACTTCGGAGACCCAGTACTTC. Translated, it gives CASSPPGTSETQYF.

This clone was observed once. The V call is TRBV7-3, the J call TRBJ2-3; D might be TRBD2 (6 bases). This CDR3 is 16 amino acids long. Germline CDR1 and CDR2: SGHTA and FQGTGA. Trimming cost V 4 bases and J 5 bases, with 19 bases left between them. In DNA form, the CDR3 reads TGTGCCAGCAGCTCAGCTCTGTCCGGGGGTAGAGATACGCAGTATTTT. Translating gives CASSSALSGGRDTQYF.

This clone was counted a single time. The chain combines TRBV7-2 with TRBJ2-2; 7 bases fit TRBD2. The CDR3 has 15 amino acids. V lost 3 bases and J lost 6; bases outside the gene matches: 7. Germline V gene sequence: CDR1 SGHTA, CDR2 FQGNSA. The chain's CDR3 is CASSFGGIGAGELFF. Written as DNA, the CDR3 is TGTGCCAGCAGCTTCGGGGGGATCGGGGCCGGGGAGCTGTTTTTT.

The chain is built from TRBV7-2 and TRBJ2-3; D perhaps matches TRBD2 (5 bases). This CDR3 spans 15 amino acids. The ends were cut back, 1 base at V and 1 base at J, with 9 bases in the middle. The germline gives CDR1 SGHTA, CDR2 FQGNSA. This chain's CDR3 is CASSLVYSGTDTQYF. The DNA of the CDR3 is TGTGCCAGCAGCTTAGTGTATAGCGGCACAGATACGCAGTATTTT.

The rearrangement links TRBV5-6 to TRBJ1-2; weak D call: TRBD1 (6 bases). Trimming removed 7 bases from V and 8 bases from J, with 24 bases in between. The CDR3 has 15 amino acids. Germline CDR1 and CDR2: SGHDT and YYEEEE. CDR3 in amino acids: CASALGGKPLGGYTF. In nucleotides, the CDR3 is TGTGCCAGCGCCCTAGGGGGTAAGCCTCTCGGAGGCTACACCTTC.

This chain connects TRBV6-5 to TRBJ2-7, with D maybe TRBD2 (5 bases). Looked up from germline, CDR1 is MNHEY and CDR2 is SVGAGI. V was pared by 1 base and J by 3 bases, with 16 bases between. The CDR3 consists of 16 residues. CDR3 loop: CASSYFASRGLYEQYF. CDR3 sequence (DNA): TGTGCCAGCAGTTACTTCGCGTCTCGGGGTCTCTACGAGCAGTACTTC.

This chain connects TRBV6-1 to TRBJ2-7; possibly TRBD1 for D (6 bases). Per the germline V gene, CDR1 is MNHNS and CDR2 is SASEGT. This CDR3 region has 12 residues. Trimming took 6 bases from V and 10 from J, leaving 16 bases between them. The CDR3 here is CASSSGQGPQYF. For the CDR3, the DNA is TGTGCCAGCAGCTCGGGGCAGGGGCCTCAGTACTTC.

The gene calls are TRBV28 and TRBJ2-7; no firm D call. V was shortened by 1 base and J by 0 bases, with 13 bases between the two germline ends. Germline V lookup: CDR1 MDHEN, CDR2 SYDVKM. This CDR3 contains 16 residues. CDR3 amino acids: CASSLSQLLTSYEQYF. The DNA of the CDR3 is TGTGCCAGCAGTTTATCACAGCTATTAACCTCCTACGAGCAGTACTTC.

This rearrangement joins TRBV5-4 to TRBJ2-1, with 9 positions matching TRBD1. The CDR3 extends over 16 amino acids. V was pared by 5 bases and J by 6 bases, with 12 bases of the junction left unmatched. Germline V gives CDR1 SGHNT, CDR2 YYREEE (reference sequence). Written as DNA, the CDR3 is TGTGCCAGCAGAAACCCCGGGACAGGGCGGACCAATGAGCAGTTCTTC. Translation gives CASRNPGTGRTNEQFF.

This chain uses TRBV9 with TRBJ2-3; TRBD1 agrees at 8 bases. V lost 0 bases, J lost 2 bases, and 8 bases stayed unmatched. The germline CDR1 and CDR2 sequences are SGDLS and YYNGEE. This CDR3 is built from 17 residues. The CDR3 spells CASSVGVGTGFTDTQYF. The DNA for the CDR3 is TGTGCCAGCAGCGTAGGGGTAGGGACAGGATTCACAGATACGCAGTATTTT. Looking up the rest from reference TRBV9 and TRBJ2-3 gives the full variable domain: DSGVTQTPKHLITATGQRVTLRCSPRSGDLSVYWYQQSLDQGLQFLIQYYNGEERAKGNILERFSAQQFPDLHSELNLSSLELGDSALYFCASSVGVGTGFTDTQYFGPGTRLTVL.

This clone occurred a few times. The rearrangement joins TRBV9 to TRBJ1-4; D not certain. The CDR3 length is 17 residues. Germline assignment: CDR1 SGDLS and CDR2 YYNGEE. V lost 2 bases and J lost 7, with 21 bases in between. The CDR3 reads CASSVSPGRGAGEKLFF. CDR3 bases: TGTGCCAGCAGCGTGTCTCCCGGACGGGGAGCGGGTGAAAAACTGTTTTTT.

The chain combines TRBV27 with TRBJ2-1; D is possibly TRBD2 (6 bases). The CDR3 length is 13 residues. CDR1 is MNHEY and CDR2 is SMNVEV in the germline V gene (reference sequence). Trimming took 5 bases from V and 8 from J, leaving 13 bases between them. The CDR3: CASSPRGYDEQFF. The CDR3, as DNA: TGTGCCAGCAGTCCCCGGGGGTATGATGAGCAGTTCTTC.

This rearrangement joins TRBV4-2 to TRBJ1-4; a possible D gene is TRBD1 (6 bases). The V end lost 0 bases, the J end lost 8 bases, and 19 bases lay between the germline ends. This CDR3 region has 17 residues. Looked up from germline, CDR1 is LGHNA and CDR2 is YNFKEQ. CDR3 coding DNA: TGTGCCAGCAGCCAAGAGGGGAACGGGGGGCGCGGGGAAAAACTGTTTTTT. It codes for CASSQEGNGGRGEKLFF.

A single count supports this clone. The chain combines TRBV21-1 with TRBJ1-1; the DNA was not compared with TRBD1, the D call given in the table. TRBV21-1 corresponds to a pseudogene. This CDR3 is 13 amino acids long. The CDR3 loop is CASSKQAILEAFF. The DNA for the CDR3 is TGTGCCAGCAGCAAACAGGCCATCCTGGAAGCTTTCTTT.

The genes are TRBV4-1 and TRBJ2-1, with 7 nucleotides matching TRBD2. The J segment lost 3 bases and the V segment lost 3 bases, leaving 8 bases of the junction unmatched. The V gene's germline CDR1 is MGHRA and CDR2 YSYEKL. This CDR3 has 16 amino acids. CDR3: CASSQVIGRDYNEQFF. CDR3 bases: TGCGCCAGCAGCCAGGTAATAGGGAGGGACTACAATGAGCAGTTCTTC.

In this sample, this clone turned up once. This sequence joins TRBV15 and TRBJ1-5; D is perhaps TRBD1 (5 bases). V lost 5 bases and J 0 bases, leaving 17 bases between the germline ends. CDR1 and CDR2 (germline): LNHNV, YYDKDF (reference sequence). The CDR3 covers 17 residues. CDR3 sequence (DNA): TGTGCCACCAGCGGGGGGGTAGGAGGGAATAGCAATCAGCCCCAGCATTTT. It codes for CATSGGVGGNSNQPQHF.

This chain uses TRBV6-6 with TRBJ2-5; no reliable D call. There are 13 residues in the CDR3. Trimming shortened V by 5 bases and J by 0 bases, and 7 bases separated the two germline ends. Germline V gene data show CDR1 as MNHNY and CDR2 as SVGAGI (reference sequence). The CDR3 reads CASSAPDQETQYF. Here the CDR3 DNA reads TGTGCCAGCAGTGCTCCGGACCAAGAGACCCAGTACTTC.

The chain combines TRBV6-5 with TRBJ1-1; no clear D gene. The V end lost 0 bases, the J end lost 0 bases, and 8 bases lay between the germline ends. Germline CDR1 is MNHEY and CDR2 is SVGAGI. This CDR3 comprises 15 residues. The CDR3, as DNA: TGTGCCAGCAGTTACTCGAGGTACTTGAACACTGAAGCTTTCTTT. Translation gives CASSYSRYLNTEAFF.